What follows are 26 T cell receptor beta chains derived from one specimen sequenced in a study of blood T cell repertoires in COVID-19. Measured with immunoSEQ multiplex PCR; TCRdb has only the in-frame clones, and not every one. The repertoire holds hundreds of thousands of clones, roughly 90% seen once, with roughly 2.9% in the top ten. The sequenced sample was PBMCs or T cells enriched from blood (not recorded which). The source of these receptors is a woman in her fifties or sixties who had been exposed to COVID-19.

This rearrangement joins TRBV6-4 to TRBJ2-5, with a possible D match to TRBD2 (6 bases). CDR1 is MRHNA, CDR2 SNTAGT, per germline. The V and J ends lost 7 bases and 2 bases respectively, with 17 bases between them. The CDR3 covers 15 residues. The CDR3 nucleotides read TGTGCCAGCACCGGACTACTCGGCCAACAAGAGACCCAGTACTTC. Translation: CASTGLLGQQETQYF.

The chain carries TRBV4-1 and TRBJ2-1; TRBD2 aligns across 9 bases. Trimming took 0 bases from V and 8 from J; bases not matched to a gene: 11. Germline V CDR1 and CDR2: MGHRA, YSYEKL. CDR3 length equals 17 residues. This chain's CDR3 is CASSQEASRGGQDEQFF. CDR3 nucleotides: TGCGCCAGCAGCCAAGAGGCGTCGCGGGGGGGCCAGGATGAGCAGTTCTTC.

Written as DNA, the CDR3 is TGTGCCAGTAGTATAGGTCTAGGACAGGATGGGCGGGACATTCAGTACTTC. Its protein product is CASSIGLGQDGRDIQYF. The chain is built from TRBV19 and TRBJ2-4; 7 bases agree with TRBD1. The CDR3 covers 17 residues. The V gene's germline CDR1 is LNHDA and CDR2 SQIVND (reference sequence). The junction had 14 bases not matched to a gene; V was cut back by 1 base and J by 8 bases.

This chain links TRBV15 with TRBJ2-5, with a tentative D call TRBD2 (5 bases). This CDR3 is 13 amino acids long. From germline, CDR1 is LNHNV and CDR2 YYDKDF (reference sequence). The V end was cut by 1 base, the J end by 3 bases, with 6 bases between. CDR3 sequence (DNA): TGTGCCACCAGCAGAGCCGGGGAAGAGACCCAGTACTTC. This gives the protein CATSRAGEETQYF.

The chain carries TRBV28 and TRBJ1-6; the match to TRBD1 covers 9 bases. Germline V gene sequence: CDR1 MDHEN, CDR2 SYDVKM. V lost 6 bases and J lost 9; bases outside the gene matches: 3. There are 13 residues in the CDR3. DNA for the CDR3: TGTGCCAGCAGGGGGACAGGGATTTCACCCCTCCACTTT. Its protein product is CASRGTGISPLHF.

The chain couples TRBV7-9 to TRBJ2-7; 8 bases align to TRBD1. The junction had 6 bases not matched to a gene; V was cut back by 5 bases and J by 12 bases. Germline V gene data show CDR1 as SEHNR and CDR2 as FQNEAQ (reference sequence). The CDR3 is 11 residues long. CDR3 nucleotide sequence: TGTGCCAGCAGCCTGGACAGGGTTTGGTACTTC. This sequence encodes CASSLDRVWYF. The whole variable domain, remainder taken from reference TRBV7-9 and TRBJ2-7, is DTGVSQNPRHKITKRGQNVTFRCDPISEHNRLYWYRQTLGQGPEFLTYFQNEAQLEKSRLLSDRFSAERPKGSFSTLEIQRTEQGDSAMYLCASSLDRVWYFGPGTRLTVT.

The V and J genes are TRBV4-1 and TRBJ2-5; no clear D. This CDR3 has 14 amino acids. The ends were cut back, 2 bases at V and 4 bases at J, with 11 bases in the middle. Germline V gives CDR1 MGHRA, CDR2 YSYEKL. In DNA form, the CDR3 reads TGCGCCAGCAGCCAACAGACATACGGAGAGACCCAGTACTTC. It translates to CASSQQTYGETQYF.

This sequence joins TRBV5-8 and TRBJ1-1, with D uncertain. CDR3 length: 13 amino acids. Germline V lookup: CDR1 SGHTS, CDR2 YDEGEE. Trimming took off 2 bases at V and 7 bases at J, with 12 bases between the two ends. The CDR3 DNA sequence: TGTGCCAGCAGCTTTCGTATCATCGGTGAAGCTTTCTTT. It yields the protein CASSFRIIGEAFF. Complete variable domain (other parts from reference TRBV5-8 and TRBJ1-1): EAGVTQSPTHLIKTRGQQATLRCSPISGHTSVYWYQQALGLGLQFLLWYDEGEERNRGNFPPRFSGRQFPNYSSELNVNALELEDSALYLCASSFRIIGEAFFGQGTRLTVV.

This chain connects TRBV29-1 to TRBJ1-1, with D unresolved. There are 11 residues in the CDR3. Germline CDR1 reads SQVTM; CDR2 reads ANQGSEA. Between the trimmed V and J ends, which lost 4 bases and 1 base, there was a span of 4 bases. The CDR3: CSVVRNTEAFF. DNA of the CDR3: TGCAGCGTTGTCCGGAACACTGAAGCTTTCTTT.

The chain recombines TRBV7-2 with TRBJ2-3; no reliable D call. V dropped 2 bases and J dropped 0 bases, with 6 bases sitting between them. The germline CDR1 and CDR2 sequences are SGHTA and FQGNSA. The CDR3 length is 14 residues. As DNA, the CDR3 is TGTGCCAGCAGCTTATTCCCTAGCACAGATACGCAGTATTTT. This translates into CASSLFPSTDTQYF.

The V call is TRBV28, the J call TRBJ1-5; D is perhaps TRBD1 (5 bases). The CDR3 is 15 amino acids. Trimming took off 3 bases at V and 5 bases at J, with 14 bases between the two ends. Germline loops: CDR1 MDHEN, CDR2 SYDVKM. The CDR3 DNA follows: TGTGCCAGCAGTTTGGGGGGTCAGGGCGATCAGCCCCAGCATTTT. It translates to CASSLGGQGDQPQHF.

This chain uses TRBV14 with TRBJ2-7; D might be TRBD2 (5 bases). Trimming cost V 4 bases and J 2 bases, with 12 bases left between them. Germline CDR1 is SGHDN and CDR2 is FVKESK. The CDR3 covers 14 residues. The CDR3 loop reads CASSPVGGPYEQYF. DNA for the CDR3: TGTGCCAGCAGCCCCGTAGGAGGACCCTACGAGCAGTACTTC.

DNA of the CDR3: TGCGCCAGCAGCCAAGCGGGGCAGGGGGAATATGGCTACACCTTC. It encodes CASSQAGQGEYGYTF. The genes are TRBV4-1 and TRBJ1-2, with TRBD1 matching over 7 bases. CDR1 and CDR2 (germline): MGHRA, YSYEKL. J lost 5 bases, V lost 1 base, and 7 bases had no gene match. This CDR3 region has 15 residues.

The chain has TRBV5-6 and TRBJ2-7; maybe TRBD1 (5 bases). Trimming removed 0 bases at V and 3 bases at J, with 16 bases between. CDR3 length: 16 residues. In germline, CDR1 is SGHDT, CDR2 YYEEEE. The CDR3: CASSLARQTMVYEQYF. The CDR3 DNA is TGTGCCAGCAGCTTGGCAAGACAGACCATGGTCTACGAGCAGTACTTC. Full variable domain (outside the CDR3, taken from reference TRBV5-6 and TRBJ2-7): DAGVTQSPTHLIKTRGQQVTLRCSPKSGHDTVSWYQQALGQGPQFIFQYYEEEERQRGNFPDRFSGHQFPNYSSELNVNALLLGDSALYLCASSLARQTMVYEQYFGPGTRLTVT.

The J gene is TRBJ2-2, the V gene TRBV5-1, with D possibly being TRBD1 (5 bases). In germline, CDR1 is SGHRS, CDR2 YFSETQ. This CDR3 comprises 15 residues. With 4 bases removed from V and 7 bases from J, the gap between germline ends came to 17 bases. The chain's CDR3 is CASSRTATQGGELFF. The CDR3 nucleotides are TGCGCCAGCAGCAGGACGGCCACTCAGGGCGGGGAGCTGTTTTTT.

J is TRBJ1-2 and V is TRBV12-3 or TRBV12-4, with 7 bases matching TRBD1. The CDR3 consists of 13 residues. The ends lost 7 bases at V and 2 bases at J; junction bases unmatched: 4. CDR3 protein: CASTRDRNYGYTF. The CDR3 DNA reads as TGTGCCAGCACCAGGGACAGAAACTATGGCTACACCTTC.

The chain combines TRBV21-1 with TRBJ2-1; the table's D call, TRBD1, was not checked against the DNA. TRBV21-1 corresponds to a pseudogene. The CDR3 runs to 15 residues. CDR3: CASSKGGTGENEQFF. Here the CDR3 DNA reads TGTGCCAGCAGCAAAGGGGGGACAGGAGAGAATGAGCAGTTCTTC.

This CDR3 is CATSLGQSSYNEQFF. CDR3 nucleotide sequence: TGTGCCACCAGCCTCGGACAGAGCTCCTACAATGAGCAGTTCTTC. V is TRBV24-1 and J is TRBJ2-1; D may be TRBD1 (6 bases). V was pared by 7 bases and J by 0 bases, with 12 bases between. From germline, CDR1 is KGHDR and CDR2 SFDVKD. The CDR3 is 15 amino acids.

This rearrangement joins TRBV4-2 to TRBJ2-3; 12 bases map to TRBD2. The junction had 11 bases not matched to a gene; V was cut back by 0 bases and J by 7 bases. The CDR3 is 18 amino acids. Germline CDR1 and CDR2: LGHNA and YNFKEQ. The CDR3 sequence: CASSQESGPSGGGNTQYF. The CDR3 DNA reads TGTGCCAGCAGCCAAGAAAGTGGGCCTAGCGGGGGGGGAAATACGCAGTATTTT.

This clone came up a few times. The gene calls are TRBV10-1 and TRBJ2-2, with 9 positions matching TRBD1. J lost 6 bases, V lost 0 bases, and 11 bases had no gene match. Germline assignment: CDR1 WNHNN and CDR2 SYGVQD (reference sequence). This CDR3 is built from 18 residues. The CDR3 region is CASSESREGTGRPGELFF. DNA for the CDR3: TGCGCCAGCAGTGAGTCGAGAGAAGGGACAGGGAGACCCGGGGAGCTGTTTTTT.

This clone was seen only a few times. This rearrangement joins TRBV21-1 to TRBJ2-1; the D segment call TRBD1 is taken from the table without a DNA check. TRBV21-1 represents a pseudogene. The CDR3 length is 15 residues. DNA of the CDR3: TGTGCCAGCAACCCCCTAAAGGGGCCGCGGAATGAGCAGTTCTTC. It translates to CASNPLKGPRNEQFF.

V gene TRBV5-4 combines with J gene TRBJ2-7, with 7 positions matching TRBD1. Trimming removed 9 bases from V and 1 base from J; junction bases left unmatched: 4. The CDR3 length is 12 residues. Looked up from germline, CDR1 is SGHNT and CDR2 is YYREEE (reference sequence). CDR3 loop: CAIGQESYEQYF. The CDR3 DNA follows: TGTGCCATCGGACAGGAATCCTACGAGCAGTACTTC.

The chain carries TRBV2 and TRBJ2-7; 8 bases align to TRBD1. V gave up 6 bases and J gave up 5 bases; unmatched junction bases: 9. In germline, CDR1 is SNHLY, CDR2 FYNNEI. The CDR3 is 14 amino acids. CDR3 in DNA: TGTGCCAGCAGCGACGGACAGGGTAGCAACGAGCAGTACTTC. It is translated as CASSDGQGSNEQYF.

The V call is TRBV5-1, the J call TRBJ2-3, with D unresolved. This CDR3 has 13 residues. CDR1 and CDR2 (germline): SGHRS, YFSETQ. Trimming removed 3 bases at V and 3 bases at J, with 8 bases between. Written as DNA, the CDR3 is TGCGCCAGCAGCTCACCAGATACAGATACGCAGTATTTT. It translates to CASSSPDTDTQYF.

The genes are TRBV3-1 (or the pseudogene TRBV3-2) and TRBJ1-3; D is perhaps TRBD1 (6 bases). CDR3 length: 15 residues. The germline V gene encodes CDR1 LGHDT and CDR2 YNNKEL (reference sequence). The V end was cut by 5 bases, the J end by 4 bases, with 15 bases between. The CDR3 DNA sequence: TGTGCCAGCAGCTCGAACAGGGAAGAAGGAAACACCATATATTTT. Translation: CASSSNREEGNTIYF.

The genes are TRBV29-1 and TRBJ1-1, with D possibly matching TRBD1 (6 bases). The CDR3 has 14 residues. Germline V gene lookup returns CDR1 SQVTM and CDR2 ANQGSEA. Deletions cut 0 bases from V and 8 bases from J, with 16 bases between. CDR3 residues: CSVEDLGLGAEAFF. The CDR3 region has the DNA TGCAGCGTTGAAGATCTTGGTCTGGGGGCGGAAGCTTTCTTT.